What follows is one T cell receptor beta chain and its context. This clonotype was detected only a few times. Its binding antigen is unknown. A much more abundant neighbour one base away suggests this may be a read error. Sequencing took place on an Illumina HiSeq 2000. Multiplex PCR amplification was used to generate the TCR beta chain libraries. The amplified TCR beta chain products were analyzed by high-throughput sequencing. TCRdb passed the public sequencing reads through fastp at Q25 and MiXCR, retaining productive beta sequences. Every distinct CDR3 protein forms one entry, paired with its most common genes and DNA. Here the sample has about 230,000 distinct CDR3 sequences; roughly 30% occur a single time. Approximately 1.5% of the sample lies in the top ten. This sample was included in a study of breast tumors, draining lymph nodes, adjacent tissues (dated by TCRdb to about 2016). About the study as a whole: Breast cancer patients provided tumor, adjacent nontumor tissue and axillary lymph nodes, and the study compared the TCR beta repertoires across these three sources. In human breast cancer, the study set out to assess how tumor, surrounding tissue and draining lymph node repertoires relate to one another and whether T cells might be exchanged between them.

A distance of 14 bases separates the germline ends of V and J, which lose 5 bases and 6 bases respectively. Inclusive of the bounding cysteine and phenylalanine, the CDR3 is 13 residues long. Left in the record is the CDR3 DNA by itself, 39 bases read in frame from the first base. The germline V gene (reference sequence) gives CDR1 as MNHNY and CDR2 as SVGAGI. Lymph node samples came from the axillary draining lymph nodes of breast cancer patients. Study-level results and caveats: Tumor T-cell repertoires showed less diversity than lymph node repertoires and more diversity than nontumor tissue repertoires, and tumor T-cell repertoires showed preferential V and J gene usage. The similarity between tumor and nontumor tissue repertoires was significantly greater in luminal-like breast cancer than in basal-like breast cancer. The data were considered consistent with the idea that most tumor T cells come from the lymph node and then expand in tumor tissue. The study presented the conclusion that tumor T cells originate in lymph nodes as consistent with a hypothesis, not as something directly demonstrated.

The chain employs TRBV6-6 and TRBJ2-7; TRBD2 is a weak D gene call, 6 bases matching. Material: axillary lymph node tissue. The sequence was collected from a female donor with breast cancer. Some clones in this sample may be carry-over from other donors' samples. The CDR3 is CASSHGLATEQYF. The sequence in DNA is TGTGCCAGCAGTCACGGTCTAGCGACCGAGCAGTACTTC.